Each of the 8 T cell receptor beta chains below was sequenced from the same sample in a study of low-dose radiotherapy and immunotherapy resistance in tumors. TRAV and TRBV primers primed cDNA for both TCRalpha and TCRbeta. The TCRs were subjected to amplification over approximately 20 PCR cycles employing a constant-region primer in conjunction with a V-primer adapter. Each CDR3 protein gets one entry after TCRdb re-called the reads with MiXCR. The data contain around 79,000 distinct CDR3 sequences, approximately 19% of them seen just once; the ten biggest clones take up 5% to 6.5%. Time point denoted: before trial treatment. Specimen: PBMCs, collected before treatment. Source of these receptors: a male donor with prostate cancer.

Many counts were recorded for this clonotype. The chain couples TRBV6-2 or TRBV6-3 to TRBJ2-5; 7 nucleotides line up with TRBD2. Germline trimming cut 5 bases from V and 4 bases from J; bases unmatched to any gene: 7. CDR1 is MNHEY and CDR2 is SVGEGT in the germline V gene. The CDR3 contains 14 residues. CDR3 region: CASSRRGGGETQYF. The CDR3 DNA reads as TGTGCCAGCAGTCGCCGCGGGGGAGGAGAGACCCAGTACTTC.

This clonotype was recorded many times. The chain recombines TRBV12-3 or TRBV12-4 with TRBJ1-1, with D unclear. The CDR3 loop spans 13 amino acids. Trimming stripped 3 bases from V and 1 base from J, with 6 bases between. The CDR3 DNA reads TGTGCCAGCAGTTTGATCAGGAACACTGAAGCTTTCTTT. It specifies CASSLIRNTEAFF.

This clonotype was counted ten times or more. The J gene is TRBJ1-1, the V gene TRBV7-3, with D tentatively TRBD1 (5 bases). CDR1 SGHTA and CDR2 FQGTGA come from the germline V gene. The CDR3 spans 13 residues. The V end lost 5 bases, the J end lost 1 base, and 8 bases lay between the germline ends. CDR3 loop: CASSQQENTEAFF. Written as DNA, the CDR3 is TGTGCCAGCAGCCAACAGGAGAACACTGAAGCTTTCTTT.

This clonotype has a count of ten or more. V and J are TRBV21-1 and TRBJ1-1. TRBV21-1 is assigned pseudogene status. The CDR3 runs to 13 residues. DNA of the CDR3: TGTGCCAGCAGCAAACGGCCCGACACTGAAGCTTTCTTT. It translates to CASSKRPDTEAFF.

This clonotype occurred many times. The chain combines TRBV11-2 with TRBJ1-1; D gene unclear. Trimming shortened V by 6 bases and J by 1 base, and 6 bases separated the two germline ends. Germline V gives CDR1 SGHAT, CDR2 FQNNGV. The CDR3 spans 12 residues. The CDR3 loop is CASRLQNTEAFF. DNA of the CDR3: TGTGCCAGCAGGCTACAGAACACTGAAGCTTTCTTT.

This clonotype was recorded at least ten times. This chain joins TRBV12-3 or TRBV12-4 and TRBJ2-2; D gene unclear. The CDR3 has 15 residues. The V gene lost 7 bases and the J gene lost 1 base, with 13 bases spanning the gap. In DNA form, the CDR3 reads TGTGCCAGCACCTCTAACACAATGAACACCGGGGAGCTGTTTTTT. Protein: CASTSNTMNTGELFF.

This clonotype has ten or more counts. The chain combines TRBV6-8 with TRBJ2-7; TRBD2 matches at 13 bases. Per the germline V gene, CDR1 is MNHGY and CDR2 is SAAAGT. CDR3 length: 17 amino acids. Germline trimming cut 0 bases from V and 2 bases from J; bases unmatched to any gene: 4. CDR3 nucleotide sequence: TGTGCCAGCAGTTACTCATCGGGACTAGCGGGAACCTACGAGCAGTACTTC. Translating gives CASSYSSGLAGTYEQYF.

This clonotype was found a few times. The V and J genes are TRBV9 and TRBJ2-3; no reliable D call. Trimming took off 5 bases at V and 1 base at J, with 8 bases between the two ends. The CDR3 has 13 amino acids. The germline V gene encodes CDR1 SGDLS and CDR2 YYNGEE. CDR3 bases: TGTGCCAGCAGTCTTCTCGGCACAGATACGCAGTATTTT. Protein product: CASSLLGTDTQYF.